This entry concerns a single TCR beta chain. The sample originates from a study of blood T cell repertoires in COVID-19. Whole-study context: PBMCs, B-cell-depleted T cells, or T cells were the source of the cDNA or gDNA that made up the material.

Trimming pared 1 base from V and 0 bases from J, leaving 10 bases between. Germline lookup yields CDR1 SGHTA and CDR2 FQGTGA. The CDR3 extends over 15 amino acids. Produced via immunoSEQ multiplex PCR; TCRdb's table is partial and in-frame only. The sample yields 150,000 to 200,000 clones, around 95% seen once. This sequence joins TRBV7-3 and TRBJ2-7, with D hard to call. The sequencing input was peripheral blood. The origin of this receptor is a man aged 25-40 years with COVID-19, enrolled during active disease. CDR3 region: CASSLRFTVSYEQYF. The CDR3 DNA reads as TGTGCCAGCAGCTTAAGGTTTACAGTCTCCTACGAGCAGTACTTC.